Given below is one TCR beta chain in context. In the original processing: Amplifying reference gene primers gave estimates of nucleated cell counts. The assay was immunoSEQ multiplex PCR, and TCRdb's table has in-frame clones only and misses some. Clone size and V and J calls were adopted from that table, with D and trimming inferred from the DNA. Among under 250,000 clones listed, approximately 83% were seen once. The sample is drawn from a study of blood T cell repertoires in COVID-19. Overall study context: Sites in the United States, Italy and Spain provided acute and convalescent COVID-19 samples.

The junction had 26 bases not matched to a gene; V was cut back by 8 bases and J by 8 bases. The CDR3 spans 18 residues. Germline assignment: CDR1 SGHVS and CDR2 FQNEAQ. The receptor comes from a human donor in a cohort sampled during active COVID-19. The source material was peripheral blood. The chain joins TRBV7-8 to TRBJ1-2; the match to TRBD1 covers 7 bases. In DNA form, the CDR3 reads TGTGCCAGCGGGAGAGGGGGCTGGGCAGGGTCGAGTTGGGGCGGCTACACCTTC. As protein: CASGRGGWAGSSWGGYTF.